This T cell receptor beta chain came from a study of blood T cell repertoires in COVID-19. Study-level information: Sample material is recorded as cDNA or gDNA derived from T cells, B-cell-depleted T cells, or PBMCs.

The CDR3 loop spans 13 amino acids. Trimming shortened V by 6 bases and J by 1 base, and 9 bases separated the two germline ends. Assay: immunoSEQ multiplex PCR; the TCRdb copy retains only in-frame clones and omits some. The data contain 380,000 or so clones, roughly 86% of them singletons. Those who participated ranged in age from about 18 to 89 years and resided in about 24 US areas. This TCR was recovered from a man aged 25-40 years who had recovered from COVID-19. The chain carries TRBV12-3 or TRBV12-4 and TRBJ1-2; D remains unclear. Sequencing was done on a sample of PBMCs or T cells enriched from blood (not recorded which). For the CDR3, the DNA is TGTGCCAGCAGCCCTAGTGGTAACTATGGCTACACCTTC. Residues: CASSPSGNYGYTF.